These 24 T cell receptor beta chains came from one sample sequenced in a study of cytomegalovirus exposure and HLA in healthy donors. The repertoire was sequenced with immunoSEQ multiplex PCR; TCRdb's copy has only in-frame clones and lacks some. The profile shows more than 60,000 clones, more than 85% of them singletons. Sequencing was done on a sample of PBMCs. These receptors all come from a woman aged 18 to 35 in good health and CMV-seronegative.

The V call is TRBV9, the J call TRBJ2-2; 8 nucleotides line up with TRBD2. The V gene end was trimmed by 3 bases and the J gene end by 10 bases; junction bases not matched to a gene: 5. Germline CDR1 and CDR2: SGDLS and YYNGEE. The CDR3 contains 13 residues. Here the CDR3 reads CASSGVAGLELFF. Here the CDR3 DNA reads TGTGCCAGCAGCGGAGTAGCGGGATTGGAGCTGTTTTTT.

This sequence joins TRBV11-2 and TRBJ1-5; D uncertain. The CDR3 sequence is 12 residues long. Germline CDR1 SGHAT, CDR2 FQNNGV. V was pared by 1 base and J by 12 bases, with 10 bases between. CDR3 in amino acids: CASSLVNGNQHF. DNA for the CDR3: TGTGCCAGCAGCTTAGTAAACGGGAACCAGCATTTT.

The CDR3: CATSGTESSYEQYF. Written as DNA, the CDR3 is TGTGCCACCAGTGGAACGGAGTCCTCCTACGAGCAGTACTTC. The chain recombines TRBV15 with TRBJ2-7; D gene uncertain. CDR1 is LNHNV, CDR2 YYDKDF, per germline (reference sequence). Trimming cost V 6 bases and J 0 bases, with 12 bases left between them. The CDR3 totals 14 residues.

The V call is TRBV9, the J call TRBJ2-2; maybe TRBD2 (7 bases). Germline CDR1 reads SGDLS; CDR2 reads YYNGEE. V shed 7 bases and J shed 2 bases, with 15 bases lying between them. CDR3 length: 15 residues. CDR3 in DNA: TGTGCCAGCCGTTTAGGGGGGGAAAACACCGGGGAGCTGTTTTTT. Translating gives CASRLGGENTGELFF.

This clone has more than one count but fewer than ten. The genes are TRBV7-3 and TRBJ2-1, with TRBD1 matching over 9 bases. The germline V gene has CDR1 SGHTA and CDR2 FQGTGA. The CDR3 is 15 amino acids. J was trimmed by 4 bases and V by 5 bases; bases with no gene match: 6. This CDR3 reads CASSPDRGAYNEQFF. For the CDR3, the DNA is TGTGCCAGCAGCCCCGACAGGGGGGCTTACAATGAGCAGTTCTTC.

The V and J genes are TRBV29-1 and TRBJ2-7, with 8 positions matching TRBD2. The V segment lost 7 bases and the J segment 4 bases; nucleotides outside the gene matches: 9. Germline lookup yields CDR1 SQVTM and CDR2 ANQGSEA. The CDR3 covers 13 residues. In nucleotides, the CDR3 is TGCAGCGCACGTTCGGGAGGGAAATACGAGCAGTACTTC. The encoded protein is CSARSGGKYEQYF.

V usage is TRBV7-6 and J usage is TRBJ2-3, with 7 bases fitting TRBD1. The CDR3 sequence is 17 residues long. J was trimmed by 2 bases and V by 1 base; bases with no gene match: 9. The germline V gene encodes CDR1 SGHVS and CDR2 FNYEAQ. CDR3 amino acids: CASSLGNRGQVTDTQYF. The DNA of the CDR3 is TGTGCCAGCAGCTTAGGGAACAGGGGCCAGGTCACAGATACGCAGTATTTT.

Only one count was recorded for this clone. The chain's CDR3 is CASSLGDTRRGYGYTF. The DNA of the CDR3 is TGTGCCAGCAGTTTGGGGGACACCCGCCGGGGCTATGGCTACACCTTC. This chain connects TRBV28 to TRBJ1-2, with D tentatively TRBD1 (6 bases). Germline CDR1 and CDR2: MDHEN and SYDVKM. The V end was cut by 3 bases, the J end by 4 bases, with 18 bases between. The CDR3 consists of 16 residues.

The CDR3 spells CASSLIARIRGARSDTQYF. In DNA form, the CDR3 reads TGTGCCAGCAGCTTAATAGCCCGTATACGGGGGGCGAGGTCAGATACGCAGTATTTT. The rearrangement links TRBV7-6 to TRBJ2-3; D is perhaps TRBD2 (7 bases). The CDR3 loop spans 19 amino acids. Germline CDR1 SGHVS, CDR2 FNYEAQ. V lost 2 bases and J lost 4, with 25 bases in between.

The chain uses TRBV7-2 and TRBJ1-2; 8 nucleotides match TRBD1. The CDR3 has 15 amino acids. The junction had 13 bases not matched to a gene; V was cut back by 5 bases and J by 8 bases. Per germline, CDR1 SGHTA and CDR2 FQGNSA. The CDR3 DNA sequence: TGTGCCAGCAGCGCGCCGGGACAGGAAGCGGGGGGCTACACCTTC. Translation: CASSAPGQEAGGYTF.

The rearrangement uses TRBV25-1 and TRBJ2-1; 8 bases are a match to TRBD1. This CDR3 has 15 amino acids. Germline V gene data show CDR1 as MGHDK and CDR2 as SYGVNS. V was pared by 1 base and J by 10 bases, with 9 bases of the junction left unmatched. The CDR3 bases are TGTGCCAGCAGTGAATCACAGGGGGACATCATCGAGCAGTTCTTC. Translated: CASSESQGDIIEQFF.

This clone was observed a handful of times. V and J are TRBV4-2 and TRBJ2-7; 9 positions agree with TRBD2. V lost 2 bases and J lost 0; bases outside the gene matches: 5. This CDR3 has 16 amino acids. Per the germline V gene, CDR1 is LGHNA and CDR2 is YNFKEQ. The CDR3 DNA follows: TGTGCCAGCAGCCAAATGCGGGAGGGCCCCTCCTACGAGCAGTACTTC. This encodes CASSQMREGPSYEQYF.

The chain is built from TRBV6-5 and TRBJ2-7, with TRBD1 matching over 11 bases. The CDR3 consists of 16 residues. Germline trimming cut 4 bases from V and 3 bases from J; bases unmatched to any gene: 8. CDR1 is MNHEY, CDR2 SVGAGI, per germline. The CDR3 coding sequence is TGTGCCAGCAGTTCCCAAACCGGGACAGGGGGCTACGAGCAGTACTTC. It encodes CASSSQTGTGGYEQYF.

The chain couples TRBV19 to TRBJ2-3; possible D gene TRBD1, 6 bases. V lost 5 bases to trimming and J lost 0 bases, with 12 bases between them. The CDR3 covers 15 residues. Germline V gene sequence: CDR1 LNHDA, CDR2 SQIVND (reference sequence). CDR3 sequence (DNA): TGTGCCAGTAGTCGCCGGGACACAAGCACAGATACGCAGTATTTT. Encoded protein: CASSRRDTSTDTQYF.

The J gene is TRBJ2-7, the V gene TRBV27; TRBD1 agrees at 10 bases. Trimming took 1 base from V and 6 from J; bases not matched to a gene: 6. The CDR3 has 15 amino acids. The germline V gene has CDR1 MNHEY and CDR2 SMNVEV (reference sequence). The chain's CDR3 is CASSLLRDRGSEQYF. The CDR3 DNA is TGTGCCAGCAGTTTATTGCGGGACAGGGGTAGCGAGCAGTACTTC.

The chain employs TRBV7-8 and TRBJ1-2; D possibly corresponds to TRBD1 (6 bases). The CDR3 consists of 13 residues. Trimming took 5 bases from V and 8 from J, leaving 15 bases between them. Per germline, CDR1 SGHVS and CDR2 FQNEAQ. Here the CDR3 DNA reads TGTGCCAGCAGCGCGGTAGGGGGTGAGGGCTACACCTTC. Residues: CASSAVGGEGYTF.

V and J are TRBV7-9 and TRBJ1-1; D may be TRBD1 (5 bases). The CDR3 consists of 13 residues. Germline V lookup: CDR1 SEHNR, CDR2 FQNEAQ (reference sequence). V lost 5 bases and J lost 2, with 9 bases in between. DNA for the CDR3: TGTGCCAGCAGCCGTACAGGAAACACTGAAGCTTTCTTT. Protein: CASSRTGNTEAFF. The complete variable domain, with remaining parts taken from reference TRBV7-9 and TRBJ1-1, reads DTGVSQNPRHKITKRGQNVTFRCDPISEHNRLYWYRQTLGQGPEFLTYFQNEAQLEKSRLLSDRFSAERPKGSFSTLEIQRTEQGDSAMYLCASSRTGNTEAFFGQGTRLTVV.

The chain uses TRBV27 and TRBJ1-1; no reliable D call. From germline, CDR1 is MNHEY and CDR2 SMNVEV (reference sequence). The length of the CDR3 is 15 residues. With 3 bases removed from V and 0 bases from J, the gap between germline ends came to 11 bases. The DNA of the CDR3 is TGTGCCAGCAGTTTGGGAGGGCCCCTGAACACTGAAGCTTTCTTT. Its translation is CASSLGGPLNTEAFF.

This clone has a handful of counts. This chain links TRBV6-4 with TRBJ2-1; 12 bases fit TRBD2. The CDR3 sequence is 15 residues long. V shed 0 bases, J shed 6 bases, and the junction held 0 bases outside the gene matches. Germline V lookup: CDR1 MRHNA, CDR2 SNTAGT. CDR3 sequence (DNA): TGTGCCAGCAGTGACTCGACTAGCGGGAGCAATGAGCAGTTCTTC. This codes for CASSDSTSGSNEQFF.

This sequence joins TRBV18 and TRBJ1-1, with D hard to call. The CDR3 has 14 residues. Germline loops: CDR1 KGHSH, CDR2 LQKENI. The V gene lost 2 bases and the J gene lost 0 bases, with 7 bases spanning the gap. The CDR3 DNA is TGTGCCAGCTCACCAAGTGAGATGAACACTGAAGCTTTCTTT. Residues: CASSPSEMNTEAFF.

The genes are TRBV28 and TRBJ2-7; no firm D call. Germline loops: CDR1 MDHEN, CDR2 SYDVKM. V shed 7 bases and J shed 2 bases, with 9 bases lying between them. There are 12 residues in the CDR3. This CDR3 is CASTASPYEQYF. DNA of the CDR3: TGTGCCAGCACCGCCAGTCCCTACGAGCAGTACTTC.

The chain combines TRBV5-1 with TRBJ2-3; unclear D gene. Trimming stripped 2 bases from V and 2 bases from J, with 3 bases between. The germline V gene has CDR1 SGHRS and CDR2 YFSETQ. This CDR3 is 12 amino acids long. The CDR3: CASSFNTDTQYF. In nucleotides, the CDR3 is TGCGCCAGCAGCTTTAACACAGATACGCAGTATTTT.

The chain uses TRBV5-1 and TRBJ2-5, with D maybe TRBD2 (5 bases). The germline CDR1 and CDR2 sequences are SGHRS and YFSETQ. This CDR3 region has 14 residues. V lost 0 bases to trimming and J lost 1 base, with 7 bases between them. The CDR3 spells CASSLERVQETQYF. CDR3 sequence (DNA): TGCGCCAGCAGCTTGGAGAGGGTCCAAGAGACCCAGTACTTC.

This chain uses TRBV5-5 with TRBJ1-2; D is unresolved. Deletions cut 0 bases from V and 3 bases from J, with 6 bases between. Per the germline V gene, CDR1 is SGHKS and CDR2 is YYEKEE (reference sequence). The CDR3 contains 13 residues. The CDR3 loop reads CASSLDVDYGYTF. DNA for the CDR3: TGTGCCAGCAGCTTGGACGTAGACTATGGCTACACCTTC.